These 5 T cell receptor beta chains were sequenced from one sample in a study of Ad26.COV2.S vaccination and SARS-CoV-2 variants. The treatment was: some 19 received Ad26.COV2.S at low or high dose, single or two shots; about 5 received placebo; per-sample allocation not given. Vaccine and placebo recipients were sampled on day 63 after the first injection. Assay: immunoSEQ multiplex PCR; the TCRdb copy retains only in-frame clones and omits some. Of some 240,000 clones listed, approximately 88% are singletons. Source: peripheral blood, taken in a trial of Ad26.COV2.S vaccine versus placebo. Receptors were obtained from a person aged 18 to 65 who received the Ad26.COV2.S COVID-19 vaccine or a placebo.

V is TRBV18 and J is TRBJ1-1, with 9 bases fitting TRBD1. Trimming took 3 bases from V and 5 from J; bases not matched to a gene: 10. In germline, CDR1 is KGHSH, CDR2 LQKENI. The CDR3 contains 16 residues. Here the CDR3 DNA reads TGTGCCAGCTCACCGGTGACGGACAGGGGAAATACTGAAGCTTTCTTT. This encodes CASSPVTDRGNTEAFF.

The rearrangement links TRBV6-6 to TRBJ2-3; D remains unclear. V was trimmed by 2 bases and J by 6 bases, leaving 6 bases between them. Germline V lookup: CDR1 MNHNY, CDR2 SVGAGI (reference sequence). The CDR3 spans 12 residues. CDR3 nucleotide sequence: TGTGCCAGCAGTTACGCCGCCGATACGCAGTATTTT. Its protein is CASSYAADTQYF.

In this sample, this clone turned up once. The chain recombines TRBV7-3 with TRBJ2-3; 7 bases are shared with TRBD1. Per germline, CDR1 SGHTA and CDR2 FQGTGA. V shed 0 bases and J 3 bases; nucleotides not matched to a gene: 9. The CDR3 covers 17 residues. CDR3 DNA: TGTGCCAGCAGCTTAACGTCGAGCAACAGGGGAACAGATACGCAGTATTTT. Amino acid sequence: CASSLTSSNRGTDTQYF.

This chain uses TRBV9 with TRBJ1-1, with 7 bases lining up with TRBD1. Trimming took 1 base from V and 4 from J; bases not matched to a gene: 13. The germline V gene encodes CDR1 SGDLS and CDR2 YYNGEE. The CDR3 has 17 residues. DNA of the CDR3: TGTGCCAGCAGCGTATCCGGCGTAGGGGGCCGCCCCACTGAAGCTTTCTTT. Encoded protein: CASSVSGVGGRPTEAFF. The variable domain in full, completed from reference TRBV9 and TRBJ1-1, reads DSGVTQTPKHLITATGQRVTLRCSPRSGDLSVYWYQQSLDQGLQFLIQYYNGEERAKGNILERFSAQQFPDLHSELNLSSLELGDSALYFCASSVSGVGGRPTEAFFGQGTRLTVV.

To note about this clone: Other nucleotide sequences in the sample specify the same CDR3. The CDR3 reads CASSYSPGAGNTIYF. DNA of the CDR3: TGTGCCAGCAGTTACTCTCCGGGAGCTGGAAACACCATATATTTT. The V call is TRBV6-5, the J call TRBJ1-3; D gene uncertain. CDR3 size: 15 residues. V was shortened by 0 bases and J by 2 bases, with 8 bases between the two germline ends. Germline V gene data show CDR1 as MNHEY and CDR2 as SVGAGI.